These 18 T cell receptor beta chains were sequenced from one sample in a study of shared clonotypes between healthy human individuals. CD45RO-negative, CCR7-positively selected cells formed the naive CD8 fraction, excluding terminally differentiated effector memory CD45RA+ cells. TCRdb's table, derived via immunoSEQ multiplex PCR, lists solely in-frame clones and lacks some. The table has about 610,000 clones, 95% to 96% seen once. Sequenced sample: naive CD8+ T cells sorted from blood. These receptor sequences come from a woman aged 25 to 45 in good health.

The V and J genes are TRBV4-1 and TRBJ2-7, with D perhaps matching TRBD2 (6 bases). This CDR3 comprises 14 residues. CDR1 and CDR2 from the germline V gene are MGHRA and YSYEKL. V was cut by 2 bases and J by 0 bases, with 8 bases left in between. CDR3 residues: CASSQSSASYEQYF. The CDR3 DNA is TGCGCCAGCAGCCAATCTAGCGCCTCCTACGAGCAGTACTTC.

Points on this clone: The same CDR3 arises from other DNA sequences in this sample as well. The V gene is TRBV6-5, the J gene TRBJ2-1; D gene unclear. V was shortened by 0 bases and J by 4 bases, with 7 bases between the two germline ends. Germline CDR1 is MNHEY and CDR2 is SVGAGI. This CDR3 spans 14 amino acids. CDR3 in amino acids: CASSYSIRYNEQFF. The CDR3, as DNA: TGTGCCAGCAGTTACTCGATTCGATACAATGAGCAGTTCTTC.

The chain carries TRBV5-1 and TRBJ2-1; D not certain. The CDR3 length is 15 residues. Germline V gives CDR1 SGHRS, CDR2 YFSETQ. Trimming shortened V by 1 base and J by 8 bases, and 16 bases separated the two germline ends. CDR3 DNA: TGCGCCAGCAGCTTGCCCGGTTCAAGGGTTGATGAGCAGTTCTTC. It specifies CASSLPGSRVDEQFF.

CDR3 region: CASSLTIGNQPQHF. CDR3 bases: TGTGCCAGCAGTTTGACTATAGGCAATCAGCCCCAGCATTTT. The chain combines TRBV27 with TRBJ1-5; no clear D gene. V lost 3 bases to trimming and J lost 2 bases, with 8 bases between them. CDR3 length: 14 residues. Germline V lookup: CDR1 MNHEY, CDR2 SMNVEV (reference sequence).

This chain uses TRBV10-2 with TRBJ1-5; D remains ambiguous. The V and J ends lost 7 bases and 0 bases respectively, with 13 bases between them. The CDR3 is 15 residues long. The germline gives CDR1 WSHSY, CDR2 SAAADI. The DNA for the CDR3 is TGCGCCAGCACTCCCCGTGGGGATAGCAATCAGCCCCAGCATTTT. Translation gives CASTPRGDSNQPQHF.

This clone was found once. J is TRBJ2-7 and V is TRBV28; the D is unclear. The CDR3 length is 11 residues. V shed 4 bases and J shed 4 bases, with 5 bases lying between them. Germline values: CDR1 MDHEN, CDR2 SYDVKM. The CDR3 coding sequence is TGTGCCAGCAGTTCCCATTACGAGCAGTACTTC. Amino acid sequence: CASSSHYEQYF.

The V and J genes are TRBV7-9 and TRBJ1-4; TRBD1 matches 7 bases. The CDR3 runs 17 residues. The germline gives CDR1 SEHNR, CDR2 FQNEAQ (reference sequence). Trimming took 4 bases from V and 4 from J; bases not matched to a gene: 12. As DNA, the CDR3 is TGTGCCAGCAGCTCAACAAGGACAGGCCGGATTAATGAAAAACTGTTTTTT. It translates to CASSSTRTGRINEKLFF.

V and J are TRBV11-3 and TRBJ2-2; D is perhaps TRBD1 (7 bases). The CDR3 contains 18 residues. CDR1 is SGHNT and CDR2 is YENEEA in the germline V gene. V was clipped by 1 base and J by 4 bases, with 19 bases between them. In DNA form, the CDR3 reads TGTGCCAGCAGCTTAGCGGAACTAGGACAGGAGGGCACCGGGGAGCTGTTTTTT. This codes for CASSLAELGQEGTGELFF.

The genes are TRBV5-1 and TRBJ1-5; no definite D call. CDR3 size: 14 residues. CDR1 is SGHRS and CDR2 is YFSETQ in the germline V gene. The V gene lost 3 bases and the J gene lost 4 bases, with 11 bases spanning the gap. CDR3 amino acids: CASSSPKGNQPQHF. The CDR3 DNA reads TGCGCCAGCAGCTCCCCTAAGGGTAATCAGCCCCAGCATTTT.

The V call is TRBV11-2, the J call TRBJ1-2, with TRBD1 as a possible D gene (5 bases). Trimming took 4 bases from V and 3 from J, leaving 15 bases between them. The germline V gene has CDR1 SGHAT and CDR2 FQNNGV. This CDR3 is 15 amino acids long. As DNA, the CDR3 is TGTGCCAGCAGCTCAGTTGAGGGGCCCTACTATGGCTACACCTTC. Amino acids: CASSSVEGPYYGYTF.

This chain links TRBV7-6 with TRBJ2-5; 7 nucleotides agree with TRBD1. The J call may be incorrect, as the DNA end agrees better with TRBJ2-7. This CDR3 contains 14 residues. Germline CDR1 is SGHVS and CDR2 is FNYEAQ. The CDR3: CASSARDSSYEQYF. CDR3 sequence (DNA): TGTGCCAGCAGCGCCCGGGACAGCTCCTACGAGCAGTACTTC.

The chain couples TRBV7-7 to TRBJ2-3; a weak D match, TRBD2 (6 bases). V lost 3 bases to trimming and J lost 3 bases, with 13 bases between them. The germline gives CDR1 SSHAT, CDR2 FNYEAQ (reference sequence). This CDR3 is 15 amino acids long. This CDR3 is CASSFGGGKTDTQYF. Here the CDR3 DNA reads TGTGCCAGCAGCTTTGGTGGCGGGAAAACAGATACGCAGTATTTT.

V gene TRBV27 combines with J gene TRBJ2-5; 11 bases align to TRBD1. The J call may be wrong; the DNA end is better matched by TRBJ2-7. CDR1 and CDR2 (germline): MNHEY, SMNVEV (reference sequence). This CDR3 spans 14 amino acids. For the CDR3, the DNA is TGTGCCAGCAGTTTATCCGGGACAGGGGGCGAGCAGTACTTC. This codes for CASSLSGTGGEQYF.

The chain joins TRBV2 to TRBJ2-3, with D tentatively TRBD1 or TRBD2 (5 bases each). The CDR3 spans 13 residues. CDR1 is SNHLY and CDR2 is FYNNEI in the germline V gene. V lost 6 bases and J lost 3, with 10 bases in between. The CDR3 protein is CASRGTHTDTQYF. CDR3 sequence (DNA): TGTGCCAGCAGAGGGACCCATACAGATACGCAGTATTTT.

The chain carries TRBV11-2 and TRBJ2-3; 12 bases are shared with TRBD2. Looked up from germline, CDR1 is SGHAT and CDR2 is FQNNGV. CDR3 size: 16 residues. Trimming removed 3 bases from V and 4 bases from J; junction bases left unmatched: 5. This chain's CDR3 is CASSFPTSGSADTQYF. CDR3 DNA sequence: TGTGCCAGCAGCTTCCCGACTAGCGGGAGCGCAGATACGCAGTATTTT.

CDR3 coding DNA: TGTGCCAGCAGTTCCGGGACAGTCTACGAGCAGTACTTC. As protein: CASSSGTVYEQYF. The gene calls are TRBV6-5 and TRBJ2-7, with 7 bases aligning to TRBD1. The junction had 3 bases not matched to a gene; V was cut back by 4 bases and J by 3 bases. CDR1 MNHEY and CDR2 SVGAGI come from the germline V gene. This CDR3 spans 13 amino acids.

V and J are TRBV11-2 and TRBJ2-2; D gene uncertain. The CDR3 extends over 19 amino acids. V was shortened by 0 bases and J by 1 base, with 18 bases between the two germline ends. Per germline, CDR1 SGHAT and CDR2 FQNNGV. The CDR3 here is CASSLEGSGLLVNTGELFF. For the CDR3, the DNA is TGTGCCAGCAGCTTAGAAGGGTCCGGCTTGTTAGTGAACACCGGGGAGCTGTTTTTT.

This sequence joins TRBV2 and TRBJ2-3, with 15 bases matching TRBD2. This CDR3 has 18 amino acids. V trimming: 6 bases; J trimming: 4 bases; junction bases outside the gene matches: 11. Germline lookup yields CDR1 SNHLY and CDR2 FYNNEI. As DNA, the CDR3 is TGTGCCAGCAGCTACGGACTAGCGGGAGGGCCGAAAGCAGATACGCAGTATTTT. Protein sequence: CASSYGLAGGPKADTQYF.